Described below is a single T cell receptor beta chain sequence and its context. The antigen is not known. In the PCR, 60 Vbeta and 13 Jbeta primers were used. Original analysis: Roughly 11 million of the 60 million to 90 million unique TCR beta chains counted in a later analysis were shared. Sequencing was performed with immunoSEQ multiplex PCR; in TCRdb, only in-frame clones are kept and a portion is missing. D and trimming come from the DNA, and the V and J calls and clone size come from that table. The sample shows 85,000 to 120,000 clones, about 81% of them seen only once. The sample belongs to a study of cytomegalovirus exposure and HLA in healthy donors. Points from the study as a whole: Within a later analysis, the majority of CMV-associated TCR beta chains appeared HLA-restricted. A later analysis appeared to link common viral pathogens to several of the most significant clusters.

The V gene end was trimmed by 0 bases and the J gene end by 1 base; junction bases not matched to a gene: 5. Germline assignment: CDR1 LNHNV and CDR2 YYDKDF (reference sequence). CDR3 size: 16 residues. Sequencing was carried out using PBMCs. This clonotype was obtained from a male donor in good health and CMV-seropositive. V is TRBV15 and J is TRBJ2-5, with 7 bases aligning to TRBD1. CDR3 sequence reads: CATSRDIGGLQETQYF. The DNA of the CDR3 is TGTGCCACCAGCAGAGATATAGGGGGCCTCCAAGAGACCCAGTACTTC.